These 22 T cell receptor beta chains originate from one sample sequenced in a study of shared clonotypes between healthy human individuals. The table came from immunoSEQ multiplex PCR; TCRdb's copy has only in-frame clones and leaves some out. This sample has over a million clones; approximately 96% occur once, and the top ten carry 1.2%. Sequenced sample: naive CD4+ T cells sorted from blood. Subset in this sample: CD45RA+ positively selected. The receptors stem from a man aged 30-40 years in good health.

The V gene is TRBV14, the J gene TRBJ2-7, with no clear D. The CDR3 length is 13 residues. The germline V and J ends were trimmed by 2 bases and 3 bases, with 8 bases remaining between them. The germline V gene encodes CDR1 SGHDN and CDR2 FVKESK. The CDR3 spells CASSQTYVYEQYF. The CDR3 bases are TGTGCCAGCAGCCAAACTTACGTCTACGAGCAGTACTTC.

This clone occurred once. DNA for the CDR3: TGTGCCATCAGTGAGTCGACAGGGGGCGGGTATACGCAGTATTTT. Encoded protein: CAISESTGGGYTQYF. V and J are TRBV10-3 and TRBJ2-3; TRBD1 agrees at 10 bases. Germline values: CDR1 ENHRY, CDR2 SYGVKD. This CDR3 is built from 15 residues. V shed 0 bases, J shed 7 bases, and the junction held 4 bases outside the gene matches.

For the CDR3, the DNA is TGTGCCAGCAGCTTAAGGAAGGAGCAGTTCTTC. It yields the protein CASSLRKEQFF. The chain carries TRBV5-6 and TRBJ2-1; no clear D gene. V lost 2 bases to trimming and J lost 10 bases, with 7 bases between them. The CDR3 consists of 11 residues. Per the germline V gene, CDR1 is SGHDT and CDR2 is YYEEEE.

The chain carries TRBV6-5 and TRBJ1-1; D gene uncertain. Deletions cut 6 bases from V and 3 bases from J, with 5 bases between. Germline loops: CDR1 MNHEY, CDR2 SVGAGI. The CDR3 covers 11 residues. The CDR3 here is CASRWHTEAFF. The CDR3 nucleotides are TGTGCCAGCAGGTGGCACACTGAAGCTTTCTTT.

V and J are TRBV19 and TRBJ2-7; D gene uncertain. The ends were cut back, 3 bases at V and 3 bases at J, with 15 bases in the middle. Germline V gene lookup returns CDR1 LNHDA and CDR2 SQIVND (reference sequence). The CDR3 length is 15 residues. CDR3 loop: CASSMVLDPRYEQYF. For the CDR3, the DNA is TGTGCCAGTAGTATGGTACTCGACCCCCGCTACGAGCAGTACTTC. The whole variable domain, filled in from reference TRBV19 and TRBJ2-7, reads DGGITQSPKYLFRKEGQNVTLSCEQNLNHDAMYWYRQDPGQGLRLIYYSQIVNDFQKGDIAEGYSVSREKKESFPLTVTSAQKNPTAFYLCASSMVLDPRYEQYFGPGTRLTVT.

The chain has TRBV5-6 and TRBJ2-7; TRBD2 might be the D (5 bases). This CDR3 region has 14 residues. The germline V gene has CDR1 SGHDT and CDR2 YYEEEE. V was cut by 2 bases and J by 5 bases, with 14 bases left in between. The CDR3 protein is CASSFFPGNHEQYF. The CDR3 DNA reads TGTGCCAGCAGCTTCTTTCCCGGGAACCACGAGCAGTACTTC.

This clone was recorded once. J is TRBJ2-7 and V is TRBV10-1; D not resolved. Looked up from germline, CDR1 is WNHNN and CDR2 is SYGVQD (reference sequence). The V end was cut by 0 bases, the J end by 3 bases, with 9 bases between. CDR3 size: 14 residues. The CDR3 nucleotides are TGCGCCAGCAGTGAGTCCGGCGTGGACTACGAGCAGTACTTC. Translated: CASSESGVDYEQYF.

This sequence joins TRBV7-9 and TRBJ1-4; TRBD1 aligns across 9 bases. Germline lookup yields CDR1 SEHNR and CDR2 FQNEAQ (reference sequence). The CDR3 runs 19 residues. The J segment lost 6 bases and the V segment lost 6 bases, leaving 20 bases of the junction unmatched. Written as DNA, the CDR3 is TGTGCCAGCAGGTTTGCAACACCATCGAGGACAGGGGAGGATGAAAAACTGTTTTTT. Encoded protein: CASRFATPSRTGEDEKLFF.

This chain joins TRBV27 and TRBJ2-7; 7 bases agree with TRBD1. The germline gives CDR1 MNHEY, CDR2 SMNVEV (reference sequence). V lost 4 bases and J lost 2; bases outside the gene matches: 5. The CDR3 runs to 14 residues. CDR3 amino acids: CASSYRDSTYEQYF. CDR3 DNA: TGTGCCAGCAGTTACCGGGACAGTACCTACGAGCAGTACTTC.

The chain couples TRBV7-6 to TRBJ2-1; TRBD2 matches at 12 bases. The V segment lost 2 bases and the J segment 6 bases; nucleotides outside the gene matches: 8. Germline loops: CDR1 SGHVS, CDR2 FNYEAQ. The CDR3 loop spans 17 amino acids. CDR3 in DNA: TGTGCCAGCAGCTTACTCCTAGCGGGAGGGCCCCGCAATGAGCAGTTCTTC. Its translation: CASSLLLAGGPRNEQFF. The whole variable domain, remainder taken from reference TRBV7-6 and TRBJ2-1, is GAGVSQSPRYKVTKRGQDVALRCDPISGHVSLYWYRQALGQGPEFLTYFNYEAQQDKSGLPNDRFSAERPEGSISTLTIQRTEQRDSAMYRCASSLLLAGGPRNEQFFGPGTRLTVL.

This clone is a singleton in its sample. The chain has TRBV19 and TRBJ2-7, with TRBD1 matching over 9 bases. V gave up 3 bases and J gave up 0 bases; unmatched junction bases: 12. The CDR3 loop spans 18 amino acids. Germline loops: CDR1 LNHDA, CDR2 SQIVND (reference sequence). The CDR3 coding sequence is TGTGCCAGTAGTATCGGGACAGGGTACGGGCACTCCTCCTACGAGCAGTACTTC. This codes for CASSIGTGYGHSSYEQYF.

The V and J genes are TRBV2 and TRBJ2-7; D gene uncertain. The CDR3 loop spans 13 amino acids. Trimming cost V 0 bases and J 7 bases, with 10 bases left between them. Germline lookup yields CDR1 SNHLY and CDR2 FYNNEI. The CDR3 protein is CASSEAPIWEQYF. The CDR3 DNA follows: TGTGCCAGCAGTGAAGCCCCTATTTGGGAGCAGTACTTC.

The chain combines TRBV7-6 with TRBJ1-2, with 7 bases aligning to TRBD1. Germline CDR1 and CDR2: SGHVS and FNYEAQ. CDR3 size: 15 residues. V was pared by 0 bases and J by 7 bases, with 8 bases of the junction left unmatched. CDR3 coding DNA: TGTGCCAGCAGCTTAGCCGACAGGGCAGGGTTTGGCTACACCTTC. Translated: CASSLADRAGFGYTF.

The V call is TRBV9, the J call TRBJ2-2; D not resolved. The CDR3 runs 15 residues. The V end was cut by 2 bases, the J end by 0 bases, with 8 bases between. Germline lookup yields CDR1 SGDLS and CDR2 YYNGEE. The CDR3 coding sequence is TGTGCCAGCAGCGTGGCCCTACCGAACACCGGGGAGCTGTTTTTT. This translates into CASSVALPNTGELFF. Variable domain in full (rest from reference TRBV9 and TRBJ2-2): DSGVTQTPKHLITATGQRVTLRCSPRSGDLSVYWYQQSLDQGLQFLIQYYNGEERAKGNILERFSAQQFPDLHSELNLSSLELGDSALYFCASSVALPNTGELFFGEGSRLTVL.

The genes are TRBV28 and TRBJ2-7; 7 positions match TRBD1. CDR1 and CDR2 from the germline V gene are MDHEN and SYDVKM. Germline trimming cut 6 bases from V and 2 bases from J; bases unmatched to any gene: 10. The CDR3 length is 15 residues. In DNA, the CDR3 is TGTGCCAGCAGCATACCGGGACAGACCACCTACGAGCAGTACTTC. Translated: CASSIPGQTTYEQYF.

This chain's CDR3 is CASRPTTYSNQPQHF. The CDR3 DNA is TGTGCCAGCAGACCGACAACCTATAGCAATCAGCCCCAGCATTTT. The V and J genes are TRBV28 and TRBJ1-5; D gene ambiguous. Trimming took 6 bases from V and 0 from J, leaving 12 bases between them. Germline V gives CDR1 MDHEN, CDR2 SYDVKM. CDR3 length: 15 amino acids.

The CDR3 DNA reads as TGTGCCAGCAGCTCTTTTAGTACAGGGGGCCCCACCTACGAGCAGTACTTC. It translates to CASSSFSTGGPTYEQYF. The chain recombines TRBV13 with TRBJ2-7; 9 bases line up with TRBD1. The J segment lost 2 bases and the V segment lost 4 bases, leaving 12 bases of the junction unmatched. The CDR3 contains 17 residues. Germline lookup yields CDR1 PRHDT and CDR2 FYEKMQ (reference sequence). The full variable domain, with the rest looked up from reference TRBV13 and TRBJ2-7, is AAGVIQSPRHLIKEKRETATLKCYPIPRHDTVYWYQQGPGQDPQFLISFYEKMQSDKGSIPDRFSAQQFSDYHSELNMSSLELGDSALYFCASSSFSTGGPTYEQYFGPGTRLTVT.

The rearrangement joins TRBV7-2 to TRBJ2-5, with TRBD1 identical over 8 bases. From germline, CDR1 is SGHTA and CDR2 FQGNSA. The CDR3 consists of 12 residues. V was clipped by 8 bases and J by 5 bases; unmatched bases: 4. Here the CDR3 reads CASGTGGETQYF. The CDR3 coding sequence is TGTGCCAGCGGCACAGGGGGGGAGACCCAGTACTTC.

V and J are TRBV20-1 and TRBJ2-7, with D hard to call. Germline-derived CDR1 and CDR2 are DFQATT and SNEGSKA (reference sequence). Trimming cost V 1 base and J 5 bases, with 6 bases left between them. The CDR3 is made up of 11 amino acids. The CDR3 loop reads CSARAVHEQYF. CDR3 in DNA: TGCAGTGCTAGAGCAGTACACGAGCAGTACTTC.

V and J are TRBV18 and TRBJ2-7; 7 bases agree with TRBD2. The CDR3 is made up of 20 amino acids. V lost 5 bases to trimming and J lost 11 bases; unmatched junction nucleotides: 33. Per the germline V gene, CDR1 is KGHSH and CDR2 is LQKENI. CDR3 sequence reads: CASSIGLIRREWFNKVFEYF. The CDR3 nucleotides read TGTGCCAGCTCAATAGGGCTTATACGGCGGGAGTGGTTTAACAAGGTTTTTGAGTACTTC. Complete variable domain (other parts from reference TRBV18 and TRBJ2-7): NAGVMQNPRHLVRRRGQEARLRCSPMKGHSHVYWYRQLPEEGLKFMVYLQKENIIDESGMPKERFSAEFPKEGPSILRIQQVVRGDSAAYFCASSIGLIRREWFNKVFEYFGPGTRLTVT.

V usage is TRBV7-2 and J usage is TRBJ2-5, with TRBD2 identical over 9 bases. With 5 bases clipped from V and 4 bases from J, the junction kept 2 bases outside the gene matches. The V gene's germline CDR1 is SGHTA and CDR2 FQGNSA. The length of the CDR3 is 13 residues. CDR3 region: CASSVGLAETQYF. In nucleotides, the CDR3 is TGTGCCAGCAGCGTGGGACTAGCAGAGACCCAGTACTTC.

The chain recombines TRBV18 with TRBJ2-3; TRBD2 matches 9 bases. J was trimmed by 5 bases and V by 6 bases; bases with no gene match: 9. CDR3 length: 15 residues. Germline V lookup: CDR1 KGHSH, CDR2 LQKENI. The CDR3 DNA is TGTGCCAGCTCGCCGGTGCTAGCGGGAATAGATACGCAGTATTTT. Its protein is CASSPVLAGIDTQYF.